This record looks at one TCR beta chain sequence and its context. MiXCR was run by TCRdb on the 5' RACE reads, yielding one entry per CDR3 protein. The sample yields roughly 340,000 distinct CDR3 sequences, about 4% seen once. CDR1 is SEHNR and CDR2 is FQNEAQ in the germline V gene (reference sequence). The CDR3 consists of 15 residues. V was cut by 6 bases and J by 5 bases, with 16 bases left in between. The data stem from a study of T cells after yellow fever vaccination. The rearrangement joins TRBV7-9 to TRBJ1-4; no reliable D call. This receptor was taken from a man aged 18 to 29 who received the YFV17D yellow fever vaccine. The sequencing here drew on PBMCs, taken 5 days after the yellow fever booster vaccination. The CDR3 bases are TGTGCCAGCAGAAGAGGGAGCGGGCGAAATGAAAAACTGTTTTTT. Translation: CASRRGSGRNEKLFF.